This passage covers 19 T cell receptor beta chains from one sample sequenced in a study of PD-L1 blockade in urothelial cancer. The time point is: peripheral blood 6 weeks after treatment start. Sequencing was performed with immunoSEQ multiplex PCR; in TCRdb, only in-frame clones are kept and a portion is missing. The table records over 100,000 clones, under 95% of them present only once. The sample in question was PBMCs, obtained around atezolizumab (anti-PD-L1) treatment. The receptors originated from a man aged 55 to 70 with urothelial cancer.

The chain couples TRBV29-1 to TRBJ2-1; D is perhaps TRBD2 (6 bases). Between the trimmed V and J ends, which lost 8 bases and 7 bases, there was a span of 9 bases. Germline-derived CDR1 and CDR2 are SQVTM and ANQGSEA. The CDR3 has 10 residues. Here the CDR3 DNA reads TGCAGCACGGGGGTTAATGAGCAGTTCTTC. Amino acid sequence: CSTGVNEQFF.

This chain uses TRBV2 with TRBJ1-2, with a weak D call TRBD1 (6 bases). The CDR3 spans 11 residues. Germline CDR1 reads SNHLY; CDR2 reads FYNNEI. V lost 6 bases and J lost 10, with 12 bases in between. The CDR3 nucleotides read TGTGCCAGCAGGACACAGGGATACTACACCTTC. Translating it yields CASRTQGYYTF.

The CDR3 sequence: CASSLEGGSRYGYTF. The CDR3 region has the DNA TGCGCCAGCAGCTTGGAAGGGGGCTCACGCTATGGCTACACCTTC. The genes are TRBV5-1 and TRBJ1-2, with TRBD1 identical over 7 bases. CDR1 SGHRS and CDR2 YFSETQ come from the germline V gene. The length of the CDR3 is 15 residues. V was pared by 0 bases and J by 4 bases, with 6 bases of the junction left unmatched.

A single count supports this clone. The chain uses TRBV5-8 and TRBJ1-4; D is perhaps TRBD1 (6 bases). The length of the CDR3 is 17 residues. Trimming took 0 bases from V and 1 from J, leaving 13 bases between them. Germline lookup yields CDR1 SGHTS and CDR2 YDEGEE. CDR3: CASSLGPGVGTNEKLFF. CDR3 bases: TGTGCCAGCAGCTTGGGACCAGGGGTCGGAACTAATGAAAAACTGTTTTTT.

The chain employs TRBV4-2 and TRBJ1-1, with 7 bases lining up with TRBD1. Germline loops: CDR1 LGHNA, CDR2 YNFKEQ. The CDR3 sequence is 17 residues long. V lost 1 base, J lost 2 bases, and 10 bases stayed unmatched. Written as DNA, the CDR3 is TGTGCCAGCAGCCAAGTTTCTAACGGACAGGCTAACACTGAAGCTTTCTTT. This sequence encodes CASSQVSNGQANTEAFF.

The chain joins TRBV5-4 to TRBJ2-1; the D is unclear. This CDR3 has 13 amino acids. Trimming removed 6 bases at V and 0 bases at J, with 7 bases between. The germline gives CDR1 SGHNT, CDR2 YYREEE (reference sequence). Here the CDR3 reads CASKRSSYNEQFF. Here the CDR3 DNA reads TGTGCCAGCAAGCGATCCTCCTACAATGAGCAGTTCTTC.

This sequence joins TRBV29-1 and TRBJ2-7, with D perhaps matching TRBD1 (6 bases). The CDR3 is 13 amino acids. Between the trimmed V and J ends, which lost 6 bases and 4 bases, there was a span of 16 bases. Germline assignment: CDR1 SQVTM and CDR2 ANQGSEA. The CDR3 reads CSVPQGHPYEQYF. The CDR3 DNA reads TGCAGCGTCCCCCAGGGACACCCGTACGAGCAGTACTTC.

CDR3 nucleotide sequence: TGTGCCACCAGCAGGGTCAGGGGGGCTTACAATGAGCAGTTCTTC. Translation: CATSRVRGAYNEQFF. This chain joins TRBV15 and TRBJ2-1, with D maybe TRBD1 (7 bases). The CDR3 covers 15 residues. Looked up from germline, CDR1 is LNHNV and CDR2 is YYDKDF (reference sequence). V dropped 3 bases and J dropped 4 bases, with 13 bases sitting between them.

This chain connects TRBV7-2 to TRBJ2-3; D is ambiguous. CDR3 length: 13 amino acids. The ends were cut back, 4 bases at V and 2 bases at J, with 7 bases in the middle. Germline CDR1 is SGHTA and CDR2 is FQGNSA. The CDR3 nucleotides are TGTGCCAGCAGCTCTACAGCCACAGATACGCAGTATTTT. Protein: CASSSTATDTQYF.

The chain is built from TRBV2 and TRBJ2-1; no definite D call. CDR3 size: 13 residues. The V gene lost 1 base and the J gene lost 4 bases, with 5 bases spanning the gap. Germline assignment: CDR1 SNHLY and CDR2 FYNNEI. Written as DNA, the CDR3 is TGTGCCAGCAGTGAAGGCAGTTACAATGAGCAGTTCTTC. Translation gives CASSEGSYNEQFF.

This clone was recorded once. The chain recombines TRBV30 with TRBJ2-6, with D perhaps TRBD2 (6 bases). CDR1 GTSNPN and CDR2 SVGIG come from the germline V gene (reference sequence). The V gene lost 1 base and the J gene lost 1 base, with 11 bases spanning the gap. CDR3 length equals 16 residues. The CDR3 loop reads CAWSGQGGSGANVLTF. As DNA, the CDR3 is TGTGCCTGGAGTGGGCAGGGAGGTTCTGGGGCCAACGTCCTGACTTTC.

The genes are TRBV4-3 and TRBJ2-3; no definite D call. Germline loops: CDR1 LGHNA, CDR2 YSLEER. Between the trimmed V and J ends, which lost 0 bases and 4 bases, there was a span of 8 bases. This CDR3 has 14 residues. Here the CDR3 DNA reads TGCGCCAGCAGCCAAGATAGAAAGCCAGATACGCAGTATTTT. Its translation: CASSQDRKPDTQYF.

V gene TRBV2 combines with J gene TRBJ2-5, with 8 positions matching TRBD2. This CDR3 comprises 12 residues. Germline CDR1 is SNHLY and CDR2 is FYNNEI. J was trimmed by 6 bases and V by 8 bases; bases with no gene match: 5. CDR3 DNA sequence: TGTGCCAGCGGGCGGGAGGACAAGACCCAGTACTTC. It encodes CASGREDKTQYF.

The chain's CDR3 is CASSLGGLYNEQFF. CDR3 sequence (DNA): TGCGCCAGCAGCCTGGGGGGACTCTACAATGAGCAGTTCTTC. The chain carries TRBV5-1 and TRBJ2-1; a weak D match, TRBD2 (6 bases). The CDR3 has 14 residues. The germline V gene has CDR1 SGHRS and CDR2 YFSETQ. The germline V and J ends were trimmed by 4 bases and 3 bases, with 11 bases remaining between them. The full variable domain, in which reference TRBV5-1 and TRBJ2-1 provide the parts outside the CDR3, is KAGVTQTPRYLIKTRGQQVTLSCSPISGHRSVSWYQQTPGQGLQFLFEYFSETQRNKGNFPGRFSGRQFSNSRSEMNVSTLELGDSALYLCASSLGGLYNEQFFGPGTRLTVL.

The rearrangement joins TRBV18 to TRBJ2-7, with D possibly TRBD2 on 6 matching bases. The germline CDR1 and CDR2 sequences are KGHSH and LQKENI. The CDR3 has 13 residues. Deletions cut 3 bases from V and 9 bases from J, with 15 bases between. The CDR3, as DNA: TGTGCCAGCTCACCGGATCTGGAGGGCGGGCAGTACTTC. Encoded protein: CASSPDLEGGQYF.

The rearrangement joins TRBV2 to TRBJ2-7; 9 nucleotides match TRBD2. The CDR3 runs to 14 residues. V dropped 6 bases and J dropped 2; count of bases not matched to a gene: 5. The V gene's germline CDR1 is SNHLY and CDR2 FYNNEI. As DNA, the CDR3 is TGTGCCAGCAGGACTAGCGGTACTACCTACGAGCAGTACTTC. Translating gives CASRTSGTTYEQYF.

The chain couples TRBV7-3 to TRBJ2-7; tentatively, D is TRBD1 (6 bases). Trimming took 4 bases from V and 3 from J, leaving 10 bases between them. This CDR3 region has 13 residues. CDR1 is SGHTA and CDR2 is FQGTGA in the germline V gene. The CDR3 loop reads CASSWKQGYEQYF. CDR3 coding DNA: TGTGCCAGCAGCTGGAAACAGGGCTACGAGCAGTACTTC. The full variable domain, completed using reference TRBV7-3 and TRBJ2-7, is GAGVSQTPSNKVTEKGKYVELRCDPISGHTALYWYRQSLGQGPEFLIYFQGTGAADDSGLPNDRFFAVRPEGSVSTLKIQRTERGDSAVYLCASSWKQGYEQYFGPGTRLTVT.

The chain is built from TRBV6-5 and TRBJ2-2, with TRBD2 as a possible D gene (5 bases). Trimming removed 6 bases at V and 5 bases at J, with 13 bases between. The CDR3 covers 14 residues. Germline CDR1 is MNHEY and CDR2 is SVGAGI. CDR3 bases: TGTGCCAGCAGCCCCTTTACGGGGACCGGGGAGCTGTTTTTT. This sequence encodes CASSPFTGTGELFF.

The gene calls are TRBV30 and TRBJ1-5; D call uncertain. The germline V gene encodes CDR1 GTSNPN and CDR2 SVGIG (reference sequence). Trimming removed 2 bases from V and 2 bases from J, with 7 bases in between. This CDR3 region has 13 residues. In nucleotides, the CDR3 is TGTGCCTGGAGTCAGGAAGGCAATCAGCCCCAGCATTTT. This codes for CAWSQEGNQPQHF.